Listed below are T cell receptor beta chains from one sample, sequenced in a study of T cell clones after liver transplantation. Measured with immunoSEQ multiplex PCR; TCRdb has only the in-frame clones, and not every one. The sample has about 80,000 clones; 65% to 85% are singletons. Sequencing used CD4+ T cells from blood, obtained about 46 months after liver transplant. The receptors were gathered from a human patient who received a liver transplant. These T cells may partly come from the graft donor. Both conserved end residues are part of each CDR3. The D gene is left open where the match is weak. Clone size is not always given. Where it is, it says once, few, many or a class for expanded clones.

j_call clone_size d_call v_call cdr3_nt cdr3_aa
TRBJ2-1 NA TRBD1 TRBV10-3 TGTGCCATCAGTGAGTTAACAGGGGATAGAGGTGAGCAGTTCTTC CAISELTGDRGEQFF
TRBJ2-7 NA TRBD2 TRBV28 TGTGCCAGCAGCCTAGCGGGGCGAGGGTACGAGCAGTACTTC CASSLAGRGYEQYF
TRBJ2-1 NA NA TRBV4-3 TGCGCCAGCAGCCAAGTAAAGGGGAGCTCCTACAATGAGCAGTTCTTC CASSQVKGSSYNEQFF
TRBJ1-1 NA NA TRBV5-1 TGCGCCAGTCGGGGGCGGGGTGATGACACTGAAGCTTTCTTT CASRGRGDDTEAFF
TRBJ1-2 few NA TRBV19 TGTGCCAGTATCGGTCGGTACTATGGCTACACCTTC CASIGRYYGYTF
TRBJ1-1 NA NA TRBV28 TGTGCCAGCAGTTTAAGGGAGTACCAAGCTTTCTTT CASSLREYQAFF
TRBJ2-1 few TRBD2 TRBV25-1 TGTGCCAGCAGTGACCGGGGCGGGAGGAGGGACAATGAGCAGTTCTTC CASSDRGGRRDNEQFF
TRBJ1-1 NA TRBD1 TRBV5-6 TGTGCCAGCAGCCGGAAAGTCACAGGGGGCTACACTGAAGCTTTCTTT CASSRKVTGGYTEAFF
TRBJ1-4 NA NA TRBV7-2 TGTGCCAGCAGCGTGGGGGGTGCTAATGAAAAACTGTTTTTT CASSVGGANEKLFF
TRBJ1-2 NA NA TRBV5-1 TGCGCCAGCAGCTCATACAGGGAGTATGGCTACACCTTC CASSSYREYGYTF
TRBJ2-7 NA NA TRBV28 TGTGCCAGCAGTTCCCGTGGGGGTGTCGGGTTCGGCGAGCAGTACTTC CASSSRGGVGFGEQYF
TRBJ1-4 once NA TRBV6-6 TGTGCCAGCAGCCCGGACCACACGCCTCCAGGGAAACTGTTTTTT CASSPDHTPPGKLFF
TRBJ2-5 NA NA TRBV29-1 TGCAGCGTTGATGGAAGGGCCAATACAGGGCTCCAAGAGACCCAGTACTTC CSVDGRANTGLQETQYF
TRBJ2-7 NA TRBD1 TRBV29-1 TGCAGCGTCTTCCTACCCGGGACAGGGACCTACGAGCAGTACTTC CSVFLPGTGTYEQYF
TRBJ1-1 NA TRBD1 TRBV6-5 TGTGCCAGCAGGGGTACAGGGGGGTGGGACACTGAAGCTTTCTTT CASRGTGGWDTEAFF
TRBJ2-2 NA NA TRBV9 TGTGCCAGCAGCCCTCAGGACTTGGGGGTCACCGGGGAGCTGTTTTTT CASSPQDLGVTGELFF
TRBJ1-5 NA NA TRBV28 TGTGCCAGCAGTTCCTGGACAGCTTATAGCAATCAGCCCCAGCATTTT CASSSWTAYSNQPQHF
TRBJ2-1 NA NA TRBV30 TGTGCCTGGAGTAGAACCTACGAGCAGTTCTTC CAWSRTYEQFF
TRBJ2-7 NA NA TRBV28 TGTGCCAGCAATGGTGACGGGCCCTCCTACGAGCAGTACTTC CASNGDGPSYEQYF
TRBJ2-3 NA NA TRBV5-1 TGCGCCAGCAGCTTAGATGGGATTGTGACAGATACGCAGTATTTT CASSLDGIVTDTQYF
TRBJ1-4 NA NA TRBV4-1 TGCGCCAGCAGCCAAGTAAGGGGAGCAAAACTGTTTTTT CASSQVRGAKLFF
TRBJ2-7 NA NA TRBV29-1 TGCAGCGCAACCTCGACAGGCTCCTACGAGCAGTACTTC CSATSTGSYEQYF
TRBJ2-1 NA TRBD1 TRBV5-1 TGCGCCAGCAGCCCTCGGACAGGGGAGGGCAATGAGCAGTTCTTC CASSPRTGEGNEQFF
TRBJ2-3 NA TRBD2 TRBV7-2 TGTGCCAGCAGCTTAACGGGACTAGTGGTTGATACGCAGTATTTT CASSLTGLVVDTQYF
TRBJ1-4 NA TRBD1 TRBV29-1 TGCAGCGTTGAAGCGGGACAGGATCCAAAGGGAGAAAAACTGTTTTTT CSVEAGQDPKGEKLFF
TRBJ2-5 NA NA TRBV6-1 TGTGCCAGCAGTGAAGGTCCCCGGACTACGTACTTC CASSEGPRTTYF
TRBJ2-3 NA NA TRBV2 TGTGCCAGCATCGAGCGGAGACGCACAGATACGCAGTATTTT CASIERRRTDTQYF
TRBJ1-1 NA NA TRBV18 TGTGCCAGCTCACATTCCGGGACAAGCAACACTGAAGCTTTCTTT CASSHSGTSNTEAFF
TRBJ1-2 NA TRBD1 TRBV2 TGTGCCAGCAGTGGGGACAGGGCCGCCGGCTATGGCTACACCTTC CASSGDRAAGYGYTF
TRBJ1-3 once NA TRBV6-1 TGTGCCAGCAGTGTGCGAAGAAACACCATATATTTT CASSVRRNTIYF
TRBJ1-1 NA NA TRBV7-9 TGTGCCAGCATACCCGGGAGGGGCGCTGAAGCTTTCTTT CASIPGRGAEAFF
TRBJ2-1 few TRBD2 TRBV7-9 TGTGCCAGCAGCTCATATCTAGCGGGTTACAATGAGCAGTTCTTC CASSSYLAGYNEQFF
TRBJ2-3 NA NA TRBV2 TGTGCCAGCAGCGTCGGGAACACAGATACGCAGTATTTT CASSVGNTDTQYF
TRBJ2-5 NA TRBD2 TRBV4-1 TGCGCCAGCAGCCAAGGGGGACTAGCGGGAGTAGTGAGGGGGGAGACCCAGTACTTC CASSQGGLAGVVRGETQYF
TRBJ2-3 NA NA TRBV5-4 TGTGCCAGCAGCGGGGGAGATACGCAGTATTTT CASSGGDTQYF
TRBJ2-2 NA NA TRBV7-7 TGTGCCAGCAGCGCCAGAGGGTATGACGGGGAGCTGTTTTTT CASSARGYDGELFF
TRBJ2-2 NA TRBD2 TRBV18 TGTGCCAGCTCACCACTCAATTTAGCGGGAGGGCCCGGCGGGGAGCTGTTTTTT CASSPLNLAGGPGGELFF
TRBJ2-5 NA TRBD2 TRBV11-2 TGTGCCAGCAGCTTAAGTAGGGTAGCGGGAGGTGAGACCCAGTACTTC CASSLSRVAGGETQYF
TRBJ2-5 NA TRBD1 TRBV29-1 TGCAGCGTTGCAGGGGGCGATTGGGCAGAGACCCAGTACTTC CSVAGGDWAETQYF
TRBJ2-1 NA TRBD2 TRBV6-1 TGTGCCAGCAGTGGCCTAAGAGGACTAGCGGGGAGCTCCTACAATGAGCAGTTCTTC CASSGLRGLAGSSYNEQFF
TRBJ2-7 NA NA TRBV1 TGCACCAGCAGCCAGCGAACGACTAGGCCATACTACGAGCAGTACTTC CTSSQRTTRPYYEQYF
TRBJ2-1 many NA TRBV5-1 TGCGCCAGCAGCATCGGGGACAACAATGAGCAGTTCTTC CASSIGDNNEQFF